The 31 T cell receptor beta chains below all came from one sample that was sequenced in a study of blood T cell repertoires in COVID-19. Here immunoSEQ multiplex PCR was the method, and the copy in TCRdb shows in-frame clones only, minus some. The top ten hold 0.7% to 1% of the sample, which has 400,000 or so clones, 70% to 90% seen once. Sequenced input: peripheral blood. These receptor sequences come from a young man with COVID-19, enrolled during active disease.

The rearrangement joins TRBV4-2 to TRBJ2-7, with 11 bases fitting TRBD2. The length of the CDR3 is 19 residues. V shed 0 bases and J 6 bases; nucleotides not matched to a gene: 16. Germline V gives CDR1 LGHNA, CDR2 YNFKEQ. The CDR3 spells CASSQELLCQGLAGCEQYF. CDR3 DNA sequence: TGTGCCAGCAGCCAAGAGCTTCTTTGCCAAGGACTAGCGGGTTGCGAGCAGTACTTC.

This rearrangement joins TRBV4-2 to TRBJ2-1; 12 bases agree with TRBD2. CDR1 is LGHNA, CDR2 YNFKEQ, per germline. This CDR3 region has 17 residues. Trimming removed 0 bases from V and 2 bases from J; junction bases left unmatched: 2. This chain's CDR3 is CASSQDRLAGAYNEQFF. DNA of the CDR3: TGTGCCAGCAGCCAAGATCGACTAGCGGGGGCCTACAATGAGCAGTTCTTC.

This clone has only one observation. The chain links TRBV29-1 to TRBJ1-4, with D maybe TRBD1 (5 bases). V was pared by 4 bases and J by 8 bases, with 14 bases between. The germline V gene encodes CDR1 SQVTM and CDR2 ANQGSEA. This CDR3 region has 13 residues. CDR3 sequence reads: CSVAGGVLEKLFF. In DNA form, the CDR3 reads TGCAGCGTTGCGGGGGGAGTTTTGGAAAAACTGTTTTTT.

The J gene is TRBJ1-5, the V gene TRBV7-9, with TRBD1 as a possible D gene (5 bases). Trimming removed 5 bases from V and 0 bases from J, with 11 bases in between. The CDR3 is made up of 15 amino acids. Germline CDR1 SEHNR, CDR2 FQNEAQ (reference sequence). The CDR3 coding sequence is TGTGCCAGCAGCGGCCGGGGGGATAGCAATCAGCCCCAGCATTTT. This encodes CASSGRGDSNQPQHF.

The CDR3 bases are TGTGCCAGCAGTTCCTCCGGGACAGGGAGAACCGGGGAGCTGTTTTTT. Encoded protein: CASSSSGTGRTGELFF. The genes are TRBV6-5 and TRBJ2-2; 9 bases line up with TRBD1. This CDR3 is 16 amino acids long. V was pared by 4 bases and J by 5 bases, with 8 bases of the junction left unmatched. Germline V CDR1 and CDR2: MNHEY, SVGAGI.

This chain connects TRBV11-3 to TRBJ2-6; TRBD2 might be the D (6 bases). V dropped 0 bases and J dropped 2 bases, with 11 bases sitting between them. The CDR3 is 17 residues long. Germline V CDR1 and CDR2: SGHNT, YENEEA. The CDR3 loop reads CASSLDSGGAGANVLTF. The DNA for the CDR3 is TGTGCCAGCAGCTTAGATAGTGGAGGGGCTGGGGCCAACGTCCTGACTTTC. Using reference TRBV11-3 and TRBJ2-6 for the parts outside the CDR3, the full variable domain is EAGVVQSPRYKIIEKKQPVAFWCNPISGHNTLYWYLQNLGQGPELLIRYENEEAVDDSQLPKDRFSAERLKGVDSTLKIQPAELGDSAVYLCASSLDSGGAGANVLTFGAGSRLTVL.

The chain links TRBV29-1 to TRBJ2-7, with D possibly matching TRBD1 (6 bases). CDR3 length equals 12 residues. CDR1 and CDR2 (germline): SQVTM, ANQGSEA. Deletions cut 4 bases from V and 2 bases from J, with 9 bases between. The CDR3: CSVGWTAYEQYF. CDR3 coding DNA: TGCAGCGTTGGGTGGACAGCCTACGAGCAGTACTTC.

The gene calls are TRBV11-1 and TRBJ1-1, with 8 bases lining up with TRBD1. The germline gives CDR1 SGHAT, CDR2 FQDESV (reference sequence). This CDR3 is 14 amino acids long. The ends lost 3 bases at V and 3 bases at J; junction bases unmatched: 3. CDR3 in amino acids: CASSFGQGDTEAFF. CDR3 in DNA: TGTGCCAGCAGCTTTGGACAGGGAGACACTGAAGCTTTCTTT.

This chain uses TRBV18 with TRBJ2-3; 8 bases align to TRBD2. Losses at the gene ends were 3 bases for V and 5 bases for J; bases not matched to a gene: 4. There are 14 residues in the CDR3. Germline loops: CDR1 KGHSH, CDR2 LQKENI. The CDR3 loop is CASSPRRGGDTQYF. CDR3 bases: TGTGCCAGCTCACCCAGACGGGGGGGAGATACGCAGTATTTT.

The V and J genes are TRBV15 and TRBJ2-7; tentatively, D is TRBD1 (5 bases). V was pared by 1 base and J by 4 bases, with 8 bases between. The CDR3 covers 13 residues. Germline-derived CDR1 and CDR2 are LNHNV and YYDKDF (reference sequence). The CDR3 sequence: CATSRAGKYEQYF. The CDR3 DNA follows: TGTGCCACCAGCAGAGCAGGGAAATACGAGCAGTACTTC.

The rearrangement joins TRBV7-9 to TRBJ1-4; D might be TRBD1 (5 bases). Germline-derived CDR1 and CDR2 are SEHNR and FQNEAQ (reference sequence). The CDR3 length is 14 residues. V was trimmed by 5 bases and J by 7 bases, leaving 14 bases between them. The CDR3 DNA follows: TGTGCCAGCAGCCCTTGGGGGGTGGCTGAAAAACTGTTTTTT. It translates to CASSPWGVAEKLFF.

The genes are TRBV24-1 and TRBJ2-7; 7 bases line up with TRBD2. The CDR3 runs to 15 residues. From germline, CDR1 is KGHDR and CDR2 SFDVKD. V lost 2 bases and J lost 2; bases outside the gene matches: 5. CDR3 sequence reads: CATSDSRTRPYEQYF. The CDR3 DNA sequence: TGTGCCACCAGTGATTCCCGGACTAGGCCCTACGAGCAGTACTTC.

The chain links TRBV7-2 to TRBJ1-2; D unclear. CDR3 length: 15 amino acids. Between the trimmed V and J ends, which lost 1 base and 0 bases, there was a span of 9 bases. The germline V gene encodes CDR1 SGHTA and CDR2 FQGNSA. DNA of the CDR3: TGTGCCAGCAGCTTAGGGTCCGTAGCTAACTATGGCTACACCTTC. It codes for CASSLGSVANYGYTF.

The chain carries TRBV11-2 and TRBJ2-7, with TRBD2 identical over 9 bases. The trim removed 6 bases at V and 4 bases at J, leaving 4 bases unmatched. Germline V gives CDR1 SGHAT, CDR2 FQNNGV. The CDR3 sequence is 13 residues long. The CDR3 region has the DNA TGTGCCAGCAGATCCGGACTAGCGTACGAGCAGTACTTC. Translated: CASRSGLAYEQYF. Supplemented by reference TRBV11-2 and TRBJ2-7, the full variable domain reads EAGVAQSPRYKIIEKRQSVAFWCNPISGHATLYWYQQILGQGPKLLIQFQNNGVVDDSQLPKDRFSAERLKGVDSTLKIQPAKLEDSAVYLCASRSGLAYEQYFGPGTRLTVT.

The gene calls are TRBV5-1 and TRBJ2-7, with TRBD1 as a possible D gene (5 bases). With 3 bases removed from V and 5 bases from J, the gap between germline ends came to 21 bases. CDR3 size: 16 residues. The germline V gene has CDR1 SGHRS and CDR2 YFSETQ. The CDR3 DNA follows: TGCGCCAGCAGCTGGAAAGCGACAGACATGACCGACGAGCAGTACTTC. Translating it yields CASSWKATDMTDEQYF.

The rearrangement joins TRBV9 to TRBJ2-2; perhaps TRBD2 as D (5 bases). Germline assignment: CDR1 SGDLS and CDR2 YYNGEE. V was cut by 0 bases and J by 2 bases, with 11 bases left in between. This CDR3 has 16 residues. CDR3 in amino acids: CASSVGGNVNTGELFF. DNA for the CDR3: TGTGCCAGCAGCGTAGGAGGGAACGTAAACACCGGGGAGCTGTTTTTT.

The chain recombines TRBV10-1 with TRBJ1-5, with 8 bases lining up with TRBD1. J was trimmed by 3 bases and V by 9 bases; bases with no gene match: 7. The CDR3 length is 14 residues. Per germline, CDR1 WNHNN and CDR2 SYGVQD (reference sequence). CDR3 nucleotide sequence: TGCGCCAGGCGACAGGGGAGACCCAATCAGCCCCAGCATTTT. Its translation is CARRQGRPNQPQHF.

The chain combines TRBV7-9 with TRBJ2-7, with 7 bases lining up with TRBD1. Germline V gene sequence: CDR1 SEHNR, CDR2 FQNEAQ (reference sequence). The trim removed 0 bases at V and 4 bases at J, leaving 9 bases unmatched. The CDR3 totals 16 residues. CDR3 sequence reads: CASSLATGTVSYEQYF. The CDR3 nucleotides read TGTGCCAGCAGCTTAGCGACTGGGACAGTCTCTTACGAGCAGTACTTC.

The CDR3 sequence is CASSGEQGQPQHF. DNA for the CDR3: TGTGCCAGCAGTGGTGAACAGGGGCAGCCCCAGCATTTT. This chain links TRBV2 with TRBJ1-5, with TRBD1 matching over 7 bases. V shed 4 bases, J shed 7 bases, and the junction held 4 bases outside the gene matches. The V gene's germline CDR1 is SNHLY and CDR2 FYNNEI. This CDR3 spans 13 amino acids.

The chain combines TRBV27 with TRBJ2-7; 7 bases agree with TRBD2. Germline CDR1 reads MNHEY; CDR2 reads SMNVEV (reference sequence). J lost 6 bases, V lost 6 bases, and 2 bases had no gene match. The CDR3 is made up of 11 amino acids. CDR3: CASSSGGEQYF. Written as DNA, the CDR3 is TGTGCCAGCAGCTCGGGAGGCGAGCAGTACTTC.

For the CDR3, the DNA is TGCGCCAGCAGCCAATGGCCTCAGGGTAGGAACACCGGGGAGCTGTTTTTT. This sequence encodes CASSQWPQGRNTGELFF. V is TRBV4-1 and J is TRBJ2-2; D might be TRBD1 (5 bases). V was shortened by 2 bases and J by 1 base, with 14 bases between the two germline ends. CDR3 size: 17 residues. Germline V lookup: CDR1 MGHRA, CDR2 YSYEKL.

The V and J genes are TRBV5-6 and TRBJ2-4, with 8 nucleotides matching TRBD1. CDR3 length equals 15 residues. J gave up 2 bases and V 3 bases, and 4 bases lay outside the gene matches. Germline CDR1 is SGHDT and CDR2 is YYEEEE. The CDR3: CASSSTGVPKNIQYF. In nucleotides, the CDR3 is TGTGCCAGCAGCTCGACAGGGGTTCCCAAAAACATTCAGTACTTC.

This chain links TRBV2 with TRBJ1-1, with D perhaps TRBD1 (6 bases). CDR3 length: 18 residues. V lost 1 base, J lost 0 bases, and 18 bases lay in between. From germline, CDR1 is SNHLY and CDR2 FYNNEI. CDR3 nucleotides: TGTGCCAGCAGTGAAGAGTGGCCCAGGGGCGCCATGAACACTGAAGCTTTCTTT. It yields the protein CASSEEWPRGAMNTEAFF.

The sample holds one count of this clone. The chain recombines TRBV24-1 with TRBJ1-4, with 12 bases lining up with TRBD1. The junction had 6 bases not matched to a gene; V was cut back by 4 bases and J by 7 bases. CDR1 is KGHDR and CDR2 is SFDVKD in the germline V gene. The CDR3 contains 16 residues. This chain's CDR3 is CATSDSGTGGGEKLFF. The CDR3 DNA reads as TGTGCCACCAGTGACTCTGGGACAGGGGGCGGTGAAAAACTGTTTTTT.

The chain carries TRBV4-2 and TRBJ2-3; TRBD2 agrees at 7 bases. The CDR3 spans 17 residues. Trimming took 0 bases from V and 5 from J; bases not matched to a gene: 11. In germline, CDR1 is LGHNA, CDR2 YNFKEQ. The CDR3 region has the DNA TGTGCCAGCAGCCAAGATGGGACTAATTTGGAGTTAGATACGCAGTATTTT. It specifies CASSQDGTNLELDTQYF.

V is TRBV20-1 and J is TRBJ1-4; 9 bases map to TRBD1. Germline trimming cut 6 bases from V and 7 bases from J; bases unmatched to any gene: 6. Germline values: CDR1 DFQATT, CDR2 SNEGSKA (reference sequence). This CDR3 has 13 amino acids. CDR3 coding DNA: TGCAGTGCGAGTGGGACAGGGCCTGAAAAACTGTTTTTT. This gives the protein CSASGTGPEKLFF.

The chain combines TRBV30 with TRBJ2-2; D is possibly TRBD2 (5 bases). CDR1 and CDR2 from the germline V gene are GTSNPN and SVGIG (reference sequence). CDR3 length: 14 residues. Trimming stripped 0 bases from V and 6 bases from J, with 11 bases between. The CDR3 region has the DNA TGTGCCTGGAGTGTACGCGGAGGAGCCGGGGAGCTGTTTTTT. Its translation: CAWSVRGGAGELFF.

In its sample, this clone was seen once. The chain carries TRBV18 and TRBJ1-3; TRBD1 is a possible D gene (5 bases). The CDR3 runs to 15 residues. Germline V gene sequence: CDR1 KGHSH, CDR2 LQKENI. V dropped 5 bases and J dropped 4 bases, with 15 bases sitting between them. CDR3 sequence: CASSINGRAGNTIYF. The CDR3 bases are TGTGCCAGCTCAATCAACGGCAGGGCCGGAAACACCATATATTTT.

CDR3 sequence (DNA): TGTGCCATCAGTGAGGGGGTAGCGGGAGGAGATGAGCAGTTCTTC. It is translated as CAISEGVAGGDEQFF. This chain connects TRBV10-3 to TRBJ2-1; TRBD2 aligns across 10 bases. This CDR3 is 15 amino acids long. Trimming at V came to 2 bases and at J to 8 bases, leaving 6 bases not matched to a gene. CDR1 ENHRY and CDR2 SYGVKD come from the germline V gene.

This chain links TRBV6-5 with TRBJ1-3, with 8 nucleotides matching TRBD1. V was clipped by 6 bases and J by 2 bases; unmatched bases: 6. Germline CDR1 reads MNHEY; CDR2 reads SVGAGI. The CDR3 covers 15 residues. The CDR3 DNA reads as TGTGCCAGCAGCTACCGACAGGGGACTGGAAACACCATATATTTT. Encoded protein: CASSYRQGTGNTIYF.

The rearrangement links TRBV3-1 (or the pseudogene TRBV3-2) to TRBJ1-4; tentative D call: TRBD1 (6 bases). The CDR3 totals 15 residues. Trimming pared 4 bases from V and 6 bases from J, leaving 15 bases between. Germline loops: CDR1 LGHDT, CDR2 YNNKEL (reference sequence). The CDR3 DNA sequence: TGTGCCAGCAGCCTGAGTAAAGGGGGTGATGAAAAACTGTTTTTT. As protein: CASSLSKGGDEKLFF.